These 27 T cell receptor beta chains share one sample of origin, sequenced in a study of blood T cell repertoires in COVID-19. Clones were read by immunoSEQ multiplex PCR, and TCRdb kept only the in-frame ones, dropping some. This table holds a few hundred thousand clones, approximately 87% found once. The sequenced sample consisted of peripheral blood. The receptors were sampled from a man aged 55 to 69 who had recovered from COVID-19.

The chain joins TRBV5-6 to TRBJ1-1; D is unclear. Trimming stripped 3 bases from V and 4 bases from J, with 13 bases between. This CDR3 contains 14 residues. Germline assignment: CDR1 SGHDT and CDR2 YYEEEE. CDR3 in DNA: TGTGCCAGCAGCTGGAGAGATACTGCCACTGAAGCTTTCTTT. Translating gives CASSWRDTATEAFF.

The chain couples TRBV6-5 to TRBJ2-7, with TRBD2 matching 11 bases. The germline V gene encodes CDR1 MNHEY and CDR2 SVGAGI. The CDR3 is 15 amino acids. V lost 2 bases and J lost 3; bases outside the gene matches: 3. CDR3 residues: CASSYTSGSFYEQYF. In DNA form, the CDR3 reads TGTGCCAGCAGTTACACTAGCGGGAGTTTCTACGAGCAGTACTTC.

This sequence joins TRBV9 and TRBJ1-4; D possibly corresponds to TRBD1 (6 bases). Trimming stripped 3 bases from V and 6 bases from J, with 12 bases between. Germline lookup yields CDR1 SGDLS and CDR2 YYNGEE. CDR3 length: 14 residues. DNA for the CDR3: TGTGCCAGCAGCGCAACAGGGTGGGATGAAAAACTGTTTTTT. Translation: CASSATGWDEKLFF.

The chain employs TRBV4-2 and TRBJ2-7, with 7 bases that match TRBD1. Germline V gene data show CDR1 as LGHNA and CDR2 as YNFKEQ. The CDR3 is 15 amino acids. V trimming: 0 bases; J trimming: 3 bases; junction bases outside the gene matches: 5. The CDR3 sequence is CASSQDGTVGYEQYF. CDR3 nucleotides: TGTGCCAGCAGCCAAGATGGGACAGTCGGCTACGAGCAGTACTTC.

This chain connects TRBV5-5 to TRBJ1-1, with D perhaps TRBD1 (6 bases). V was trimmed by 4 bases and J by 6 bases, leaving 10 bases between them. Looked up from germline, CDR1 is SGHKS and CDR2 is YYEKEE (reference sequence). CDR3 length: 12 amino acids. The CDR3 spells CASSRQGSEAFF. In DNA, the CDR3 is TGTGCCAGCAGCCGTCAGGGGTCTGAAGCTTTCTTT. Using reference TRBV5-5 and TRBJ1-1 for the parts outside the CDR3, the full variable domain is DAGVTQSPTHLIKTRGQQVTLRCSPISGHKSVSWYQQVLGQGPQFIFQYYEKEERGRGNFPDRFSARQFPNYSSELNVNALLLGDSALYLCASSRQGSEAFFGQGTRLTVV.

The chain has TRBV6-5 and TRBJ2-2; 8 nucleotides align to TRBD1. Germline trimming cut 9 bases from V and 2 bases from J; bases unmatched to any gene: 8. Looked up from germline, CDR1 is MNHEY and CDR2 is SVGAGI. The CDR3 is 15 amino acids. The CDR3 sequence is CARRRTGNNTGELFF. In DNA, the CDR3 is TGTGCCAGAAGAAGGACAGGGAACAACACCGGGGAGCTGTTTTTT.

This sequence joins TRBV7-9 and TRBJ1-1; a possible D gene is TRBD1 (6 bases). V was cut by 5 bases and J by 7 bases, with 11 bases left in between. Germline V CDR1 and CDR2: SEHNR, FQNEAQ (reference sequence). This CDR3 has 12 amino acids. The CDR3 region is CASSRRTVEAFF. The DNA of the CDR3 is TGTGCCAGCAGCCGTCGGACAGTTGAAGCTTTCTTT.

V gene TRBV7-9 combines with J gene TRBJ1-2; D may be TRBD1 (6 bases). V lost 5 bases, J lost 7 bases, and 14 bases lay in between. Germline lookup yields CDR1 SEHNR and CDR2 FQNEAQ (reference sequence). The CDR3 consists of 13 residues. The CDR3 DNA reads as TGTGCCAGCAGCCCACAGGGAATCTCTGGCTACACCTTC. It specifies CASSPQGISGYTF. Drawing the rest from reference TRBV7-9 and TRBJ1-2, the complete variable domain is DTGVSQNPRHKITKRGQNVTFRCDPISEHNRLYWYRQTLGQGPEFLTYFQNEAQLEKSRLLSDRFSAERPKGSFSTLEIQRTEQGDSAMYLCASSPQGISGYTFGSGTRLTVV.

This chain connects TRBV5-1 to TRBJ1-1, with unresolved D. Between the trimmed V and J ends, which lost 0 bases and 1 base, there was a span of 13 bases. The CDR3 is made up of 16 amino acids. The germline gives CDR1 SGHRS, CDR2 YFSETQ. The CDR3 spells CASSLAGMGGNTEAFF. CDR3 nucleotide sequence: TGCGCCAGCAGCTTGGCCGGGATGGGCGGGAACACTGAAGCTTTCTTT.

This chain connects TRBV11-2 to TRBJ2-7; D not resolved. The CDR3 is 13 residues long. Trimming pared 1 base from V and 3 bases from J, leaving 7 bases between. Germline-derived CDR1 and CDR2 are SGHAT and FQNNGV. The CDR3: CASSLALYYEQYF. The DNA for the CDR3 is TGTGCCAGCAGCTTAGCGCTCTACTACGAGCAGTACTTC.

V and J are TRBV24-1 and TRBJ2-1; TRBD2 matches 8 bases. CDR1 KGHDR and CDR2 SFDVKD come from the germline V gene. V was pared by 7 bases and J by 9 bases, with 7 bases of the junction left unmatched. This CDR3 contains 13 residues. CDR3 nucleotides: TGTGCCACCAGCGAGCGGGGGAAGGCTGAGCAGTTCTTC. It yields the protein CATSERGKAEQFF.

The gene calls are TRBV18 and TRBJ1-2; 9 bases line up with TRBD1. CDR1 is KGHSH and CDR2 is LQKENI in the germline V gene. The CDR3 contains 15 residues. V trimming: 3 bases; J trimming: 5 bases; junction bases outside the gene matches: 7. CDR3: CASSPGTGLDYGYTF. Written as DNA, the CDR3 is TGTGCCAGCTCACCGGGGACAGGGCTCGATTATGGCTACACCTTC.

V is TRBV5-4 and J is TRBJ1-2, with TRBD1 as a possible D gene (5 bases). Germline V gene data show CDR1 as SGHNT and CDR2 as YYREEE (reference sequence). The V and J ends lost 2 bases and 7 bases respectively, with 18 bases between them. The CDR3 runs 15 residues. CDR3 coding DNA: TGTGCCAGCAGCTTCCCCGCGGGGGGACTCTCTGGCTACACCTTC. Protein sequence: CASSFPAGGLSGYTF.

This clone has more than one count but fewer than ten. The rearrangement joins TRBV3-1 (or the pseudogene TRBV3-2) to TRBJ1-1; a weak D match, TRBD1 (6 bases). CDR3 length: 14 residues. V dropped 0 bases and J dropped 10 bases, with 15 bases sitting between them. Germline CDR1 reads LGHDT; CDR2 reads YNNKEL (reference sequence). CDR3 loop: CASSQDAREGVAFF. The CDR3 bases are TGTGCCAGCAGCCAAGACGCCAGGGAGGGGGTAGCTTTCTTT.

CDR3 DNA sequence: TGTGCCAGCAGCGTTGGACAGGGGGGTGCAACTAATGAAAAACTGTTTTTT. Its protein product is CASSVGQGGATNEKLFF. The gene calls are TRBV5-5 and TRBJ1-4; 10 bases are shared with TRBD1. Germline CDR1 is SGHKS and CDR2 is YYEKEE (reference sequence). This CDR3 contains 17 residues. V trimming: 4 bases; J trimming: 0 bases; junction bases outside the gene matches: 6.

The chain couples TRBV27 to TRBJ2-1; 7 positions agree with TRBD2. This CDR3 spans 13 amino acids. V dropped 3 bases and J dropped 5; count of bases not matched to a gene: 1. Germline lookup yields CDR1 MNHEY and CDR2 SMNVEV (reference sequence). CDR3 nucleotides: TGTGCCAGCAGTTTTCGGGGGGACAATGAGCAGTTCTTC. It encodes CASSFRGDNEQFF.

CDR3 protein: CASSLLQGNYGYTF. The CDR3 nucleotides are TGTGCCAGCAGCTTGCTTCAGGGGAACTATGGCTACACCTTC. The chain is built from TRBV5-5 and TRBJ1-2; TRBD1 is a possible D gene (6 bases). V was clipped by 1 base and J by 2 bases, with 9 bases between them. Germline values: CDR1 SGHKS, CDR2 YYEKEE (reference sequence). The CDR3 is 14 residues long.

The chain carries TRBV9 and TRBJ2-3, with TRBD1 identical over 7 bases. V shed 4 bases, J shed 2 bases, and the junction held 10 bases outside the gene matches. The CDR3 extends over 16 amino acids. Germline V CDR1 and CDR2: SGDLS, YYNGEE. CDR3 amino acids: CASSIRQGRDTDTQYF. The CDR3 DNA reads TGTGCCAGCAGCATCCGACAGGGAAGAGACACAGATACGCAGTATTTT.

V and J are TRBV10-3 and TRBJ2-5, with 7 bases fitting TRBD2. J lost 5 bases, V lost 11 bases, and 11 bases had no gene match. In germline, CDR1 is ENHRY, CDR2 SYGVKD. The CDR3 has 13 amino acids. CDR3 sequence: CASQGGDGETQYF. CDR3 DNA sequence: TGTGCCTCTCAGGGAGGGGATGGGGAGACCCAGTACTTC.

V usage is TRBV29-1 and J usage is TRBJ2-7, with 9 bases matching TRBD1. V gave up 4 bases and J gave up 5 bases; unmatched junction bases: 12. Germline loops: CDR1 SQVTM, CDR2 ANQGSEA. The CDR3 totals 15 residues. This CDR3 is CSVAIRTGAFNEQYF. The DNA of the CDR3 is TGCAGCGTTGCAATAAGGACAGGGGCTTTCAACGAGCAGTACTTC.

The chain recombines TRBV4-2 with TRBJ1-1; D possibly corresponds to TRBD1 (5 bases). This CDR3 contains 14 residues. Germline-derived CDR1 and CDR2 are LGHNA and YNFKEQ. With 4 bases removed from V and 0 bases from J, the gap between germline ends came to 9 bases. The DNA for the CDR3 is TGTGCCAGCAGCCGTGGGGCGGTGAACACTGAAGCTTTCTTT. Translated: CASSRGAVNTEAFF.

The V gene is TRBV6-5, the J gene TRBJ1-2, with no clear D. Germline V gene data show CDR1 as MNHEY and CDR2 as SVGAGI. The CDR3 is 15 residues long. Trimming stripped 6 bases from V and 7 bases from J, with 21 bases between. The CDR3 DNA sequence: TGTGCCAGCAGGCCTCCCGTCCTTACGGGTACTGGCTACACCTTC. Encoded protein: CASRPPVLTGTGYTF.

The chain links TRBV11-2 to TRBJ2-1; 9 bases line up with TRBD1. Unmatched junction bases numbered 7, after V lost 7 bases and J lost 3 bases. The germline gives CDR1 SGHAT, CDR2 FQNNGV. The CDR3 contains 15 residues. This CDR3 reads CASTLGQGNYNEQFF. DNA of the CDR3: TGTGCCAGCACCCTGGGACAGGGTAACTACAATGAGCAGTTCTTC.

V gene TRBV19 combines with J gene TRBJ2-5; 9 nucleotides match TRBD1. There are 13 residues in the CDR3. In germline, CDR1 is LNHDA, CDR2 SQIVND (reference sequence). V was pared by 6 bases and J by 5 bases, with 4 bases of the junction left unmatched. The CDR3 loop is CASRNRGLETQYF. The CDR3 nucleotides are TGTGCCAGTAGAAACAGGGGGCTGGAGACCCAGTACTTC.

This sequence joins TRBV30 and TRBJ2-6; D gene uncertain. The CDR3 contains 16 residues. Deletions cut 4 bases from V and 2 bases from J, with 15 bases between. Germline lookup yields CDR1 GTSNPN and CDR2 SVGIG (reference sequence). CDR3 bases: TGTGCCTGGACCCGAAGGCGGCGAGCTGGGGCCAACGTCCTGACTTTC. Protein sequence: CAWTRRRRAGANVLTF.

The rearrangement joins TRBV10-3 to TRBJ2-2; no clear D gene. The germline CDR1 and CDR2 sequences are ENHRY and SYGVKD. Between the trimmed V and J ends, which lost 5 bases and 5 bases, there was a span of 12 bases. The CDR3 loop spans 14 amino acids. Here the CDR3 DNA reads TGTGCCATCAGTAATGGCGTCGGGACCGGGGAGCTGTTTTTT. It encodes CAISNGVGTGELFF.

This clone was picked up a small number of times. Other nucleotide sequences in the sample specify the same CDR3. The V call is TRBV7-9, the J call TRBJ1-5, with 9 bases lining up with TRBD1. With V trimmed by 1 base and J by 6 bases, 1 base remained unmatched. This CDR3 has 14 residues. The germline gives CDR1 SEHNR, CDR2 FQNEAQ (reference sequence). Here the CDR3 DNA reads TGTGCCAGCAGCTTAGGACAGGGGGGTCAGCCCCAGCATTTT. Translating gives CASSLGQGGQPQHF.